A selection of T cell receptor beta chains follows, all from one sample in a study of cytomegalovirus exposure and HLA in healthy donors. TCRdb's table, derived via immunoSEQ multiplex PCR, lists solely in-frame clones and lacks some. The sample includes approximately 190,000 clones, 75% to 90% of them seen just once. The sample comprised PBMCs. Receptors originate from a man in his forties or fifties in good health and CMV-seropositive. The CDR3 runs from the conserved cysteine through the conserved F or W. A D gene is named only where the DNA matches it firmly. Size values are once, few and many counts, or a class for expanded clones, and some rows have none.

TRBV7-6	TRBD1	15	.	TRBJ1-6	CASSGGTGPNSPLHF	TGTGCCAGCAGCGGTGGGACAGGCCCCAATTCACCCCTCCACTTT
TRBV28	TRBD1	15	once	TRBJ1-1	CASSFNRGHGTEAFF	TGTGCCAGCAGTTTTAACAGGGGGCATGGCACTGAAGCTTTCTTT
TRBV28	TRBD2	13	.	TRBJ2-5	CASNPGREQTQYF	TGTGCCAGCAACCCGGGGAGGGAACAGACCCAGTACTTC
TRBV11-3	.	14	.	TRBJ1-5	CASSLRVSNQPQHF	TGTGCCAGCAGCCTCAGGGTGAGCAATCAGCCCCAGCATTTT
TRBV11-1	TRBD1	16	.	TRBJ2-5	CASSSTGTGVQETQYF	TGTGCCAGCAGCTCTACCGGGACAGGGGTACAAGAGACCCAGTACTTC
TRBV27	.	14	.	TRBJ1-2	CVSALGGRGYGYTF	TGTGTCAGTGCCCTAGGCGGTCGGGGCTATGGCTACACCTTC
TRBV9	TRBD1	16	.	TRBJ1-3	CASSAEQGAPGNTIYF	TGTGCCAGCAGCGCCGAACAGGGGGCCCCTGGAAACACCATATATTTT
TRBV4-3	.	14	.	TRBJ2-3	CASSQYSGTDTQYF	TGCGCCAGCAGCCAATACTCTGGCACAGATACGCAGTATTTT
TRBV9	TRBD1	17	.	TRBJ2-3	CASSVRPGQGITDTQYF	TGTGCCAGCAGCGTACGACCGGGACAGGGTATTACAGATACGCAGTATTTT
TRBV9	.	15	.	TRBJ2-1	CASSAGSPSYNEQFF	TGTGCCAGCAGCGCCGGGAGTCCTTCCTACAATGAGCAGTTCTTC
TRBV20-1	.	11	.	TRBJ2-2	CSAERPGELFF	TGCAGTGCGGAGCGTCCCGGGGAGCTGTTTTTT
TRBV4-1	TRBD1	22	.	TRBJ1-2	CASSRARTGRRDLKHSNYGYTF	TGCGCCAGCAGCCGAGCTAGGACAGGTAGGAGGGACCTTAAACATTCTAACTATGGCTACACCTTC
TRBV30	.	15	.	TRBJ1-6	CAWSTGGRGYSPLHF	TGTGCCTGGAGTACCGGGGGTAGAGGGTATTCACCCCTCCACTTT
TRBV2	TRBD1	15	.	TRBJ2-7	CASSPRDRGAYEQYF	TGTGCCAGCAGCCCCCGGGACAGGGGTGCGTACGAGCAGTACTTC
TRBV11-3	.	13	.	TRBJ2-7	CASSVRQGLEQYF	TGTGCCAGCAGCGTCCGGCAGGGCCTCGAGCAGTACTTC
TRBV4-2	TRBD2	18	.	TRBJ2-5	CASSQDGTSGGASETQYF	TGTGCCAGCAGCCAAGATGGGACTAGCGGGGGGGCTTCCGAGACCCAGTACTTC
TRBV2	TRBD1	12	few	TRBJ2-1	CVPRDSYNEQFF	TGTGTCCCCCGGGACAGCTACAATGAGCAGTTCTTC
TRBV9	.	15	.	TRBJ2-3	CASSSAGHGTDTQYF	TGTGCCAGCAGCTCGGCGGGGCATGGCACAGATACGCAGTATTTT
TRBV7-9	TRBD2	17	.	TRBJ2-1	CASSLQSGGSVDNEQFF	TGTGCCAGCAGCTTGCAATCGGGGGGAAGTGTAGATAATGAGCAGTTCTTC
TRBV28	TRBD1	14	few	TRBJ1-4	CASTWTGGSEKLFF	TGTGCCAGCACGTGGACAGGGGGAAGTGAAAAACTGTTTTTT
TRBV7-2	.	13	.	TRBJ2-1	CASSLDPLDEQFF	TGTGCCAGCAGCTTAGATCCCCTCGATGAGCAGTTCTTC
TRBV5-6	.	16	.	TRBJ1-1	CASSLVGGGMNTEAFF	TGTGCCAGCAGCTTGGTTGGGGGCGGTATGAACACTGAAGCTTTCTTT
TRBV28	.	14	.	TRBJ1-5	CASSLSGSGQPQHF	TGTGCCAGCAGTTTATCCGGGTCGGGACAGCCCCAGCATTTT
TRBV4-3	TRBD2	16	.	TRBJ2-7	CASSQSGGANPYEQYF	TGCGCCAGCAGCCAGAGCGGGGGGGCTAATCCCTACGAGCAGTACTTC
TRBV30	TRBD1	14	once	TRBJ1-5	CAWRRRGHYQPQHF	TGTGCCTGGAGGCGGAGGGGGCACTATCAGCCCCAGCATTTT
TRBV5-5	TRBD1	16	.	TRBJ2-5	CASSFQSGTGVETQYF	TGTGCCAGCAGCTTCCAAAGTGGGACAGGGGTGGAGACCCAGTACTTC
TRBV27	.	14	.	TRBJ1-2	CASSSASQGGGYTF	TGTGCCAGCAGTTCGGCATCGCAGGGCGGTGGCTACACCTTC
TRBV7-9	.	15	.	TRBJ2-3	CASSFGAVSTDTQYF	TGTGCCAGCAGCTTCGGCGCGGTAAGCACAGATACGCAGTATTTT
TRBV7-3	TRBD1	13	.	TRBJ2-5	CASSQGAGETQYF	TGTGCCAGCAGCCAGGGGGCAGGGGAGACCCAGTACTTC
TRBV28	.	15	.	TRBJ1-1	CASSSFGAPNTEAFF	TGTGCCAGCAGCAGCTTTGGGGCCCCGAACACTGAAGCTTTCTTT
TRBV30	.	12	.	TRBJ2-7	CAWSGSPYEQYF	TGTGCCTGGTCGGGATCCCCATACGAGCAGTACTTC
TRBV6-5	TRBD1	15	.	TRBJ2-3	CASRGTGGMADTQYF	TGTGCCAGCAGAGGGACAGGGGGGATGGCAGATACGCAGTATTTT
TRBV9	.	17	.	TRBJ1-4	CASSTLGGGATNEKLFF	TGTGCCAGCAGTACCCTGGGGGGGGGAGCAACTAATGAAAAACTGTTTTTT
TRBV5-8	TRBD1	14	.	TRBJ2-7	CASSPGQGSYEQYF	TGTGCCAGCAGCCCGGGACAGGGTAGCTACGAGCAGTACTTC
TRBV4-3	TRBD1	15	.	TRBJ1-5	CASSQYRQGNEPQHF	TGCGCCAGCAGCCAATATCGACAGGGCAATGAGCCCCAGCATTTT
TRBV19	TRBD1	14	.	TRBJ2-2	CASRGQGRTGELFF	TGTGCCAGTCGTGGACAGGGCCGCACCGGGGAGCTGTTTTTT
TRBV30	.	13	.	TRBJ1-5	CAWSLGSDQPQHF	TGTGCCTGGAGCCTGGGCTCGGATCAGCCCCAGCATTTT
TRBV5-4	.	14	.	TRBJ2-2	CASSLDGNTGELFF	TGTGCCAGCAGCTTGGATGGCAACACCGGGGAGCTGTTTTTT
TRBV29-1	.	12	once	TRBJ1-1	CSVVSDNHEAFF	TGCAGCGTTGTCAGTGACAATCATGAAGCTTTCTTT
TRBV5-6	.	15	few	TRBJ2-3	CASSFLGVGTDTQYF	TGTGCCAGCAGCTTTTTAGGGGTCGGGACAGATACGCAGTATTTT
TRBV5-4	TRBD2	17	.	TRBJ2-3	CASSFPSGGSSTDTQYF	TGTGCCAGCAGCTTCCCTAGCGGGGGGTCTAGCACAGATACGCAGTATTTT
TRBV5-5	.	14	few	TRBJ2-1	CASSPLASPNEQFF	TGTGCCAGCAGCCCTTTGGCTAGCCCCAATGAGCAGTTCTTC
TRBV4-3	.	14	.	TRBJ1-1	CASSQEPSYTEAFF	TGCGCCAGCAGCCAAGAACCGAGCTACACTGAAGCTTTCTTT
TRBV5-1	TRBD2	16	.	TRBJ2-2	CASSFLGGGFTGELFF	TGCGCCAGCAGCTTCCTAGGCGGGGGATTCACCGGGGAGCTGTTTTTT
TRBV4-3	TRBD1	17	.	TRBJ2-3	CASSQGLGQARMDTQYF	TGCGCCAGCAGCCAAGGGTTGGGACAGGCTCGCATGGATACGCAGTATTTT
TRBV9	.	15	.	TRBJ2-7	CASSVSGSRAYEQYF	TGTGCCAGCAGCGTTTCGGGTAGCAGGGCCTACGAGCAGTACTTC
TRBV28	.	12	.	TRBJ2-7	CASSPDSYEQYF	TGTGCCAGCAGCCCGGACAGCTACGAGCAGTACTTC
TRBV7-2	.	15	.	TRBJ2-3	CASSLGYRHTDTQYF	TGTGCCAGCAGCTTAGGGTACAGACACACAGATACGCAGTATTTT
TRBV28	TRBD1	17	.	TRBJ1-1	CASSPGDRGVLGTEAFF	TGTGCCAGCAGCCCGGGGGACAGGGGAGTATTGGGCACTGAAGCTTTCTTT
TRBV4-1	.	14	once	TRBJ1-2	CASSQGTDSYGYTF	TGCGCCAGCAGCCAAGGGACAGATTCTTATGGCTACACCTTC